This TCR beta chain was found in a study of cytomegalovirus exposure and HLA in healthy donors. As for the study in general: Most donors, around 81% of more than 300 genotyped, fell in the Caucasian-associated ancestry cluster. Study-wide results and caveats: In a later analysis, around 18,000 TCR beta sequences were associated with HLA alleles at 0.05 false discovery rate. Prior analysis indicated that the majority of TCR beta V segments exhibited productivity approximately 90% or approximately 30% of the time. Fewer N-insertions than the approximately 680-donor mean were reportedly shown by an Asian-associated ancestry cluster in a later analysis.

13 Jbeta primers and 60 Vbeta primers were used for the PCR. The table came from immunoSEQ multiplex PCR; TCRdb's copy has only in-frame clones and leaves some out. The sample records about 140,000 clones, approximately 80% being singletons. Regarding this clone: Its matching antigen is unknown. The junction departs from germline at one end; a sequencing error may be responsible.

The CDR3 sequence is 15 residues long. Germline V gene sequence: CDR1 SEHNR, CDR2 FQNEAQ (reference sequence). The receptor was isolated from a male donor in good health and CMV-seropositive. The V gene is TRBV7-9, the J gene TRBJ1-2; TRBD1 matches at 8 bases. Sequenced: PBMCs. CDR3 in amino acids: CSSSLGGDRFYGYTF. The CDR3, as DNA: TGTTCCAGCAGCTTGGGCGGGGACAGGTTCTATGGCTACACCTTC. Complete variable domain (other parts from reference TRBV7-9 and TRBJ1-2): DTGVSQNPRHKITKRGQNVTFRCDPISEHNRLYWYRQTLGQGPEFLTYFQNEAQLEKSRLLSDRFSAERPKGSFSTLEIQRTEQGDSAMYLCSSSLGGDRFYGYTFGSGTRLTVV.